A single sample is the source of the 4 T cell receptor beta chains below, sequenced in a study of regulatory T cells in long-lasting Graves disease. According to the study, TCR beta libraries were built with iRepertoire HTBI primers and CDR3-region Arm-PCR. Each CDR3 protein gets one entry after TCRdb re-called the multiplex PCR reads with MiXCR. The repertoire has hundreds of thousands of distinct CDR3 sequences, 16% of them found once; the top ten carry 25% to 30%. Stated time point: newly diagnosed GD, antithyroid drugs for less than 3 months. Extracted PBMC RNA gave rise to the TCR library. The same data also contributed to another study, on T cells in Graves' hyperthyroidism and ophthalmopathy.

Sample: peripheral blood mononuclear cells (PBMCs), taken at new diagnosis, from a patient treated with antithyroid drugs. The receptors were sampled from a middle-aged man with Graves disease.

The chain is built from TRBV5-5 and TRBJ2-7; D ambiguous. Trimming took 3 bases from V and 4 from J, leaving 23 bases between them. Germline V gives CDR1 SGHKS, CDR2 YYEKEE (reference sequence). The CDR3 runs to 17 residues. This chain's CDR3 is CASSSLTLTKPKYEQYF. The CDR3 DNA is TGTGCCAGCAGCTCCCTGACGTTAACCAAGCCCAAATACGAGCAGTACTTC.

In this sample, this clonotype turned up many times. CDR3 nucleotides: TGTGCCAGCTCACCACCCTACGATAGGAATGAGCAGTTCTTC. Translated, it gives CASSPPYDRNEQFF. The V call is TRBV18, the J call TRBJ2-1; D is uncertain. V lost 0 bases, J lost 7 bases, and 10 bases lay in between. In germline, CDR1 is KGHSH, CDR2 LQKENI. The CDR3 runs 14 residues.

This rearrangement joins TRBV25-1 to TRBJ2-2; possibly TRBD1 or TRBD2 for D (5 bases each). From germline, CDR1 is MGHDK and CDR2 SYGVNS. V gave up 8 bases and J gave up 10 bases, with 17 bases separating them. CDR3 length: 13 amino acids. CDR3 coding DNA: TGTGCCAGCTCCGGGGCCTACGGTACGGAGCTGTTTTTT. Its translation is CASSGAYGTELFF.

This clonotype was seen ten or more times. The rearrangement joins TRBV2 to TRBJ1-1, with D tentatively TRBD1 (6 bases). Between the trimmed V and J ends, which lost 6 bases and 0 bases, there was a span of 17 bases. CDR1 and CDR2 (germline): SNHLY, FYNNEI. The CDR3 covers 16 residues. CDR3 coding DNA: TGTGCCAGCAGGGACATAAGGGGGGGCATGAACACTGAAGCTTTCTTT. Translation: CASRDIRGGMNTEAFF.